These 27 T cell receptor beta chains were all obtained from the same sample, sequenced in a study of OX40 agonist ivuxolimab in advanced cancers. Some clones are missing from TCRdb's copy, which holds only in-frame ones; the method was immunoSEQ multiplex PCR. The table lists around 40,000 clones, 75% to 90% of them singletons. This specimen consisted of CD4+ or CD8+ T cells sorted from blood, obtained in a trial of the OX40 agonist ivuxolimab. These receptor sequences come from an adult with an advanced solid tumor such as melanoma, head and neck, liver or kidney cancer.

The gene calls are TRBV5-6 and TRBJ2-7; the D gene is possibly TRBD1 (6 bases). Trimming cost V 1 base and J 5 bases, with 10 bases left between them. Germline assignment: CDR1 SGHDT and CDR2 YYEEEE. The CDR3 has 13 amino acids. CDR3 loop: CASSLQGWNEQYF. Here the CDR3 DNA reads TGTGCCAGCAGCTTGCAGGGGTGGAACGAGCAGTACTTC. Full variable domain (outside the CDR3, taken from reference TRBV5-6 and TRBJ2-7): DAGVTQSPTHLIKTRGQQVTLRCSPKSGHDTVSWYQQALGQGPQFIFQYYEEEERQRGNFPDRFSGHQFPNYSSELNVNALLLGDSALYLCASSLQGWNEQYFGPGTRLTVT.

The genes are TRBV5-5 and TRBJ1-2; D not certain. Germline V CDR1 and CDR2: SGHKS, YYEKEE (reference sequence). This CDR3 is 12 amino acids long. V was shortened by 0 bases and J by 4 bases, with 4 bases between the two germline ends. The CDR3 loop reads CASSLAGYGYTF. The CDR3, as DNA: TGTGCCAGCAGCTTGGCTGGCTATGGCTACACCTTC.

The chain joins TRBV7-3 to TRBJ2-2, with D unresolved. CDR3 length: 15 residues. With 7 bases removed from V and 0 bases from J, the gap between germline ends came to 12 bases. The germline V gene encodes CDR1 SGHTA and CDR2 FQGTGA. The chain's CDR3 is CASTGSSSNTGELFF. As DNA, the CDR3 is TGTGCCAGCACAGGCAGCTCCTCGAACACCGGGGAGCTGTTTTTT.

V and J are TRBV7-8 and TRBJ1-1; D not resolved. Trimming pared 5 bases from V and 9 bases from J, leaving 16 bases between. CDR3 size: 13 residues. Germline-derived CDR1 and CDR2 are SGHVS and FQNEAQ. CDR3 coding DNA: TGTGCCAGCAGCCCCCGAGGCAGTGCTAAAGCTTTCTTT. Amino acids: CASSPRGSAKAFF. The whole variable domain, filled in from reference TRBV7-8 and TRBJ1-1, reads GAGVSQSPRYKVAKRGQDVALRCDPISGHVSLFWYQQALGQGPEFLTYFQNEAQLDKSGLPSDRFFAERPEGSVSTLKIQRTQQEDSAVYLCASSPRGSAKAFFGQGTRLTVV.

CDR3 amino acids: CASSFSPLGRRANYGYTF. The CDR3 DNA sequence: TGTGCCAGCAGCTTTTCTCCCCTGGGACGGAGAGCTAACTATGGCTACACCTTC. The chain has TRBV7-2 and TRBJ1-2, with a tentative D call TRBD1 (5 bases). The CDR3 is 18 residues long. Trimming pared 3 bases from V and 0 bases from J, leaving 20 bases between. Per germline, CDR1 SGHTA and CDR2 FQGNSA.

This sequence joins TRBV19 and TRBJ1-3; possibly TRBD1 for D (5 bases). Germline V gene lookup returns CDR1 LNHDA and CDR2 SQIVND (reference sequence). This CDR3 has 14 residues. Trimming pared 2 bases from V and 4 bases from J, leaving 9 bases between. For the CDR3, the DNA is TGTGCCAGTAGTATAATGGGGCGCGGAAACACCATATATTTT. This encodes CASSIMGRGNTIYF.

The J gene is TRBJ1-2, the V gene TRBV9, with 7 bases matching TRBD1. In germline, CDR1 is SGDLS, CDR2 YYNGEE. The length of the CDR3 is 12 residues. J gave up 4 bases and V 6 bases, and 3 bases lay outside the gene matches. The CDR3 region is CASKGGGYGYTF. The CDR3 nucleotides read TGTGCCAGCAAAGGGGGCGGCTATGGCTACACCTTC.

V usage is TRBV19 and J usage is TRBJ1-2; 9 bases map to TRBD1. Germline-derived CDR1 and CDR2 are LNHDA and SQIVND (reference sequence). The length of the CDR3 is 14 residues. After removal of 5 bases from V and 4 bases from J, the junction contained 5 bases not matched to a gene. The CDR3, as DNA: TGTGCCAGTAGTCGGACAGGGGAGGCCTATGGCTACACCTTC. Protein: CASSRTGEAYGYTF.

This clone was seen just once. The chain combines TRBV14 with TRBJ2-7, with D tentatively TRBD1 (5 bases). Per germline, CDR1 SGHDN and CDR2 FVKESK. With 0 bases removed from V and 3 bases from J, the gap between germline ends came to 12 bases. This CDR3 is 15 amino acids long. The CDR3 sequence is CASSQDPGHYYEQYF. CDR3 in DNA: TGTGCCAGCAGCCAAGACCCAGGGCACTACTACGAGCAGTACTTC.

The J gene is TRBJ1-3, the V gene TRBV9; D unresolved. With 1 base removed from V and 1 base from J, the gap between germline ends came to 3 bases. CDR1 SGDLS and CDR2 YYNGEE come from the germline V gene. The CDR3 loop spans 13 amino acids. The CDR3 DNA reads TGTGCCAGCAGCGTAAGTTCTGGAAACACCATATATTTT. The encoded protein is CASSVSSGNTIYF.

The J gene is TRBJ2-2, the V gene TRBV7-9, with 7 nucleotides matching TRBD2. The V segment lost 1 base and the J segment 7 bases; nucleotides outside the gene matches: 6. CDR1 and CDR2 (germline): SEHNR, FQNEAQ (reference sequence). The CDR3 is 15 amino acids. As DNA, the CDR3 is TGTGCCAGCAGCTTAGAGCGGGGAAAGGGCGGGGAGCTGTTTTTT. Translated, it gives CASSLERGKGGELFF.

This chain connects TRBV7-8 to TRBJ1-4; a possible D gene is TRBD1 (6 bases). Germline CDR1 SGHVS, CDR2 FQNEAQ. The length of the CDR3 is 16 residues. V was shortened by 5 bases and J by 7 bases, with 20 bases between the two germline ends. The CDR3, as DNA: TGTGCCAGCAGCCCTGACCTGGGGGCGATCGGTGAAAAACTGTTTTTT. This sequence encodes CASSPDLGAIGEKLFF.

Here the CDR3 reads CASSEQGKGSPLHF. The CDR3 region has the DNA TGTGCCAGCAGTGAGCAGGGAAAGGGTTCACCCCTCCACTTT. This chain joins TRBV6-1 and TRBJ1-6; TRBD1 might be the D (5 bases). The CDR3 contains 14 residues. Trimming removed 3 bases from V and 9 bases from J, with 12 bases in between. Germline V gene lookup returns CDR1 MNHNS and CDR2 SASEGT.

In this sample, this clone turned up once. CDR3 DNA sequence: TGCGCCAGCAGCCTTAACGCCGGGACAGTCGGAAACACCATATATTTT. This sequence encodes CASSLNAGTVGNTIYF. The J gene is TRBJ1-3, the V gene TRBV4-1; 7 bases line up with TRBD1. The CDR3 extends over 16 amino acids. J gave up 4 bases and V 4 bases, and 10 bases lay outside the gene matches. Germline assignment: CDR1 MGHRA and CDR2 YSYEKL.

The CDR3 loop reads CASSPRVQGTGELFF. In DNA form, the CDR3 reads TGTGCCAGCAGCCCGAGGGTACAGGGCACCGGGGAGCTGTTTTTT. The rearrangement uses TRBV11-1 and TRBJ2-2; D possibly corresponds to TRBD1 (6 bases). The CDR3 sequence is 15 residues long. Germline loops: CDR1 SGHAT, CDR2 FQDESV (reference sequence). V lost 5 bases, J lost 4 bases, and 14 bases lay in between. Full variable domain (rest looked up from reference TRBV11-1 and TRBJ2-2): EAEVAQSPRYKITEKSQAVAFWCDPISGHATLYWYRQILGQGPELLVQFQDESVVDDSQLPKDRFSAERLKGVDSTLKIQPAELGDSAMYLCASSPRVQGTGELFFGEGSRLTVL.

This clone was observed a single time. The V and J genes are TRBV6-6 and TRBJ2-3, with no clear D. The V and J ends lost 5 bases and 3 bases respectively, with 9 bases between them. This CDR3 has 13 residues. Germline CDR1 reads MNHNY; CDR2 reads SVGAGI (reference sequence). In nucleotides, the CDR3 is TGTGCCAGCAGTCCTCCTGAGACAGATACGCAGTATTTT. It specifies CASSPPETDTQYF.

This chain links TRBV10-1 with TRBJ2-2; TRBD2 is a possible D gene (5 bases). Per the germline V gene, CDR1 is WNHNN and CDR2 is SYGVQD (reference sequence). The CDR3 has 13 amino acids. V was clipped by 8 bases and J by 5 bases, with 12 bases between them. The CDR3 reads CASGAPGTGELFF. CDR3 coding DNA: TGCGCCAGCGGCGCCCCGGGAACCGGGGAGCTGTTTTTT.

This clone was seen a handful of times. The genes are TRBV28 and TRBJ1-1; unclear D gene. Germline CDR1 is MDHEN and CDR2 is SYDVKM. There are 11 residues in the CDR3. The ends were cut back, 7 bases at V and 11 bases at J, with 14 bases in the middle. The DNA for the CDR3 is TGTGCCAGCATCCTCGGACCCGAGGCTTTCTTT. This sequence encodes CASILGPEAFF.

This sequence joins TRBV7-2 and TRBJ2-1; D is possibly TRBD2 (5 bases). Germline V gene data show CDR1 as SGHTA and CDR2 as FQGNSA. The CDR3 is 17 amino acids. V was shortened by 5 bases and J by 2 bases, with 19 bases between the two germline ends. CDR3 in amino acids: CASSRDNRVVTYNEQFF. Here the CDR3 DNA reads TGTGCCAGCAGCCGGGATAACCGAGTCGTCACCTACAATGAGCAGTTCTTC.

The chain uses TRBV28 and TRBJ1-2, with D perhaps TRBD1 (5 bases). The germline V and J ends were trimmed by 4 bases and 8 bases, with 17 bases remaining between them. Germline V lookup: CDR1 MDHEN, CDR2 SYDVKM. CDR3 length: 14 residues. The CDR3 nucleotides read TGTGCCAGCAGTTCCCAGCAGGGCGTAAAAGGCTACACCTTC. As protein: CASSSQQGVKGYTF.

This chain links TRBV19 with TRBJ1-6; TRBD1 aligns across 9 bases. The CDR3 length is 14 residues. Germline trimming cut 7 bases from V and 7 bases from J; bases unmatched to any gene: 5. Germline-derived CDR1 and CDR2 are LNHDA and SQIVND (reference sequence). DNA of the CDR3: TGTGCCAGTACCCTACAGGGGGCGAATTCACCCCTCCACTTT. As protein: CASTLQGANSPLHF.

This chain connects TRBV4-3 to TRBJ1-1; D call uncertain. Germline V gene lookup returns CDR1 LGHNA and CDR2 YSLEER. CDR3 size: 15 residues. The V end was cut by 3 bases, the J end by 0 bases, with 11 bases between. CDR3 in DNA: TGCGCCAGCAGCCACACCGGGAGCGTGAACACTGAAGCTTTCTTT. Residues: CASSHTGSVNTEAFF.

CDR3 residues: CASSDWGRRETQYF. CDR3 DNA: TGTGCCAGCAGTGATTGGGGTCGGAGGGAGACCCAGTACTTC. The J gene is TRBJ2-5, the V gene TRBV6-1; TRBD2 might be the D (5 bases). V shed 3 bases and J shed 5 bases, with 13 bases lying between them. This CDR3 region has 14 residues. The germline gives CDR1 MNHNS, CDR2 SASEGT.

In the case of this clone: Other DNA sequences from this sample encode an identical CDR3 as well. This chain uses TRBV6-6 with TRBJ2-7, with TRBD1 as a possible D gene (5 bases). This CDR3 region has 13 residues. Germline assignment: CDR1 MNHNY and CDR2 SVGAGI (reference sequence). V dropped 0 bases and J dropped 3 bases, with 6 bases sitting between them. The CDR3 DNA is TGTGCCAGCAGTTACTCAAGGGGCTACGAGCAGTACTTC. It specifies CASSYSRGYEQYF.

This rearrangement joins TRBV4-2 to TRBJ1-1; the D is unclear. Germline V gene lookup returns CDR1 LGHNA and CDR2 YNFKEQ. The CDR3 is 13 residues long. V was trimmed by 1 base and J by 6 bases, leaving 9 bases between them. The CDR3 loop is CASSQVGGPEAFF. The CDR3 DNA reads as TGTGCCAGCAGCCAAGTCGGAGGTCCTGAAGCTTTCTTT.

With respect to this clone: Other DNA sequences of this sample code for an identical CDR3. This sequence joins TRBV30 and TRBJ2-5; 7 positions agree with TRBD2. The germline V gene has CDR1 GTSNPN and CDR2 SVGIG (reference sequence). The CDR3 spans 15 residues. The J segment lost 5 bases and the V segment lost 6 bases, leaving 15 bases of the junction unmatched. The CDR3 loop reads CACSVGGGRGETQYF. The DNA for the CDR3 is TGTGCCTGTTCTGTGGGCGGGGGTCGGGGGGAGACCCAGTACTTC. The full variable domain, with the rest looked up from reference TRBV30 and TRBJ2-5, is SQTIHQWPATLVQPVGSPLSLECTVEGTSNPNLYWYRQAAGRGLQLLFYSVGIGQISSEVPQNLSASRPQDRQFILSSKKLLLSDSGFYLCACSVGGGRGETQYFGPGTRLLVL.

The V and J genes are TRBV2 and TRBJ1-5; D ambiguous. V lost 3 bases and J lost 7, with 16 bases in between. This CDR3 comprises 15 residues. Germline V gene data show CDR1 as SNHLY and CDR2 as FYNNEI. The CDR3 nucleotides are TGTGCCAGCAGTGATATGGCCTTAACTCTACAGCCCCAGCATTTT. Translating gives CASSDMALTLQPQHF. Full variable domain (remainder filled in from reference TRBV2 and TRBJ1-5): EPEVTQTPSHQVTQMGQEVILRCVPISNHLYFYWYRQILGQKVEFLVSFYNNEISEKSEIFDDQFSVERPDGSNFTLKIRSTKLEDSAMYFCASSDMALTLQPQHFGDGTRLSIL.